This T cell receptor beta chain is from a study of response to subunit inactivated influenza vaccine. With 5 bases clipped from V and 2 bases from J, the junction kept 4 bases outside the gene matches. The CDR3 loop spans 16 amino acids. TCRdb ran MiXCR on the RT-PCR reads and lists one entry per CDR3 protein. The table has approximately 730,000 distinct CDR3 sequences, approximately 14% seen once; the top ten hold less than 9%. General study findings and limits: It was suggested by the authors that few new T cells are recruited by each seasonal influenza vaccination.

Details on this clonotype: The antigen remains unidentified.

The sequencing here drew on PBMCs from blood, taken around 14 days before vaccination. This clonotype originated in a man aged 50-60 years who received an inactivated influenza vaccine. This rearrangement joins TRBV12-3 or TRBV12-4 to TRBJ2-6, with 9 bases lining up with TRBD1. The CDR3 DNA is TGTGCCAGCAGTCAGGACAGGGGTGCTGGGGCCAACGTCCTGACTTTC. It is translated as CASSQDRGAGANVLTF.